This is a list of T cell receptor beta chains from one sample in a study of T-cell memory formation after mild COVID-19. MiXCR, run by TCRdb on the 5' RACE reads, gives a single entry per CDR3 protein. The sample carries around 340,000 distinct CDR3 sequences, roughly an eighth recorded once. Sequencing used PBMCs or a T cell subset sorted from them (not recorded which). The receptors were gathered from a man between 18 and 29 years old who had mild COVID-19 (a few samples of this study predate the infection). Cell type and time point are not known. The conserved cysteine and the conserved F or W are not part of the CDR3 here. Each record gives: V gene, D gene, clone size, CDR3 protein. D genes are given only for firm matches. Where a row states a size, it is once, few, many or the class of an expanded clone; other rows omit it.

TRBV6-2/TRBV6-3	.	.	ASTKPGIRLTGELF
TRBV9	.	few	ASSDGGSPGELF
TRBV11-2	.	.	ASSSTRGRTGELF
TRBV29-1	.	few	SVEGSTDTQY
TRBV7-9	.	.	ASSLGAGRGF
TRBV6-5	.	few	ASSPGLREF
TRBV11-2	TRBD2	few	ASSPLAGGGETQY
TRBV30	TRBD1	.	AWSFTGDPY
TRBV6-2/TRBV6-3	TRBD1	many	ATDPGQDQETQY
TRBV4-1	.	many	ASSQPGATGELF
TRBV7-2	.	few	ASSQRLDTEAF
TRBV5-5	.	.	ASSFHRDKGNSPLH
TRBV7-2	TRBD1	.	ASSSRQGRNEQF
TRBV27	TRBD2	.	ASSWGLTRTDTQY